This entry concerns a single TCR beta chain. The sample belongs to a study of T cell changes during pregnancy in multiple sclerosis. Using immunoSEQ multiplex PCR, the repertoire was profiled, and TCRdb retains in-frame clones only, with some absent. The sample records about 110,000 clones, less than 95% being singletons. Per germline, CDR1 LGHNA and CDR2 YSLEER. Deletions cut 0 bases from V and 3 bases from J, with 16 bases between. The CDR3 runs to 17 residues. This TCR came from a female donor with multiple sclerosis, enrolled in a pregnancy study. The V gene is TRBV4-3, the J gene TRBJ2-3; TRBD1 might be the D (6 bases). The source material was peripheral blood, sampled before pregnancy. CDR3: CASSQDLAQGETDTQYF. The CDR3 DNA reads TGCGCCAGCAGCCAAGATCTAGCACAGGGTGAGACAGATACGCAGTATTTT.